These 20 T cell receptor beta chains were all obtained from the same sample, sequenced in a study of blood T cell repertoires in COVID-19 (dated by TCRdb to 2019 to 2021). The library was generated by the immunoSEQ multiplex PCR assay. In its TCRdb copy, this immuneACCESS table keeps in-frame sequences only and misses some clones. Where compared with another copy, unresolved V genes explain less than half of these, and the others have no known cause. For this sample there are some 240,000 clones; 75% to 90% appear just once. Of the sample, under 15% falls within the top ten clones. Input material: peripheral blood. The receptors here all came from a woman aged 55-70 years with active or convalescent COVID-19.

V is TRBV7-9 and J is TRBJ2-7; D unclear. From germline, CDR1 is SEHNR and CDR2 FQNEAQ (reference sequence). This CDR3 is 13 amino acids long. Trimming stripped 1 base from V and 7 bases from J, with 11 bases between. Here the CDR3 reads CASSLGAVGEQYF. The CDR3 nucleotides read TGTGCCAGCAGCTTAGGCGCGGTTGGAGAGCAGTACTTC.

The chain recombines TRBV5-5 with TRBJ1-1, with D tentatively TRBD1 (5 bases). V lost 1 base and J lost 10, with 11 bases in between. CDR3 length: 12 amino acids. Germline values: CDR1 SGHKS, CDR2 YYEKEE (reference sequence). CDR3 in amino acids: CASSLPGLAAFF. As DNA, the CDR3 is TGTGCCAGCAGCTTGCCAGGGCTTGCAGCTTTCTTT.

The chain combines TRBV5-1 with TRBJ1-1, with 8 bases that match TRBD1. V trimming: 4 bases; J trimming: 5 bases; junction bases outside the gene matches: 10. Germline V CDR1 and CDR2: SGHRS, YFSETQ. The CDR3 length is 15 residues. The CDR3 reads CASSPRQGRETEAFF. The CDR3 bases are TGCGCCAGCAGCCCGCGACAGGGGCGGGAAACTGAAGCTTTCTTT.

The chain employs TRBV13 and TRBJ1-2, with TRBD1 matching 7 bases. There are 14 residues in the CDR3. From germline, CDR1 is PRHDT and CDR2 FYEKMQ (reference sequence). V shed 1 base and J 8 bases; nucleotides not matched to a gene: 7. CDR3 coding DNA: TGTGCCAGCAGCTTAGTAGGGGGCGCGTCGGGCTACACCTTC. Translated: CASSLVGGASGYTF.

This clone was detected only a few times. The rearrangement links TRBV29-1 to TRBJ2-7; 9 bases line up with TRBD1. This CDR3 is built from 14 residues. In germline, CDR1 is SQVTM, CDR2 ANQGSEA. The V and J ends lost 2 bases and 3 bases, in that order; junction bases with no gene match: 5. In nucleotides, the CDR3 is TGCAGCGTTGAATGGGACAGGGAAGGCTACGAGCAGTACTTC. It translates to CSVEWDREGYEQYF.

J is TRBJ1-2 and V is TRBV7-2; TRBD1 agrees at 9 bases. J gave up 2 bases and V 4 bases, and 5 bases lay outside the gene matches. In germline, CDR1 is SGHTA, CDR2 FQGNSA. CDR3 length: 15 residues. The CDR3 sequence is CASSWGGTGNYGYTF. CDR3 sequence (DNA): TGTGCCAGCAGCTGGGGGGGGACAGGGAACTATGGCTACACCTTC.

The chain has TRBV7-9 and TRBJ2-2; 7 nucleotides line up with TRBD2. Germline CDR1 is SEHNR and CDR2 is FQNEAQ (reference sequence). The CDR3 runs 16 residues. Trimming cost V 0 bases and J 0 bases; bases outside gene matches: 1. This chain's CDR3 is CASSLALAANTGELFF. The CDR3 coding sequence is TGTGCCAGCAGCTTAGCGCTAGCGGCGAACACCGGGGAGCTGTTTTTT.

The genes are TRBV12-3 or TRBV12-4 and TRBJ1-6, with 10 bases that match TRBD1. V gave up 6 bases and J gave up 10 bases; unmatched junction bases: 3. The CDR3 has 13 amino acids. In DNA, the CDR3 is TGTGCCAGCAGAGGACAGGGGGTGTCACCCCTCCACTTT. It translates to CASRGQGVSPLHF.

The chain carries TRBV7-6 and TRBJ1-2; TRBD1 might be the D (5 bases). The CDR3 has 16 amino acids. The germline gives CDR1 SGHVS, CDR2 FNYEAQ. V lost 5 bases to trimming and J lost 1 base, with 17 bases between them. The CDR3 loop reads CASSPLEGRNNYGYTF. DNA for the CDR3: TGTGCCAGCAGCCCTCTGGAGGGACGGAATAACTATGGCTACACCTTC.

The CDR3 bases are TGCGCCAGCAGCTTGGGGGCTAGCCAGGACGAGCAGTACTTC. This gives the protein CASSLGASQDEQYF. The rearrangement links TRBV5-1 to TRBJ2-7; tentative D call: TRBD2 (5 bases). The germline CDR1 and CDR2 sequences are SGHRS and YFSETQ. The CDR3 totals 14 residues. V was pared by 0 bases and J by 5 bases, with 12 bases between.

This chain connects TRBV6-5 to TRBJ1-1; 7 bases align to TRBD1. CDR1 is MNHEY and CDR2 is SVGAGI in the germline V gene. The CDR3 consists of 14 residues. Germline trimming cut 4 bases from V and 1 base from J; bases unmatched to any gene: 3. In DNA, the CDR3 is TGTGCCAGCAGTTGGGACAGACCGAACACTGAAGCTTTCTTT. It encodes CASSWDRPNTEAFF.

The chain uses TRBV19 and TRBJ1-1; 8 bases fit TRBD1. V was pared by 7 bases and J by 2 bases, with 9 bases of the junction left unmatched. The CDR3 is made up of 15 amino acids. Germline loops: CDR1 LNHDA, CDR2 SQIVND (reference sequence). The CDR3 is CASMRDRGPNTEAFF. The CDR3 DNA reads as TGTGCCAGTATGAGAGACAGGGGCCCCAACACTGAAGCTTTCTTT.

The rearrangement joins TRBV9 to TRBJ2-3; possible D gene TRBD2, 6 bases. CDR1 SGDLS and CDR2 YYNGEE come from the germline V gene. CDR3 length: 14 residues. V was cut by 4 bases and J by 4 bases, with 13 bases left in between. DNA for the CDR3: TGTGCCAGCAGCCCCCGACCGGGGGCAGATACGCAGTATTTT. Translated: CASSPRPGADTQYF.

This clone was seen only once. The chain recombines TRBV7-6 with TRBJ2-2; 12 bases are a match to TRBD2. Unmatched junction bases numbered 13, after V lost 4 bases and J lost 7 bases. The CDR3 totals 18 residues. Germline V lookup: CDR1 SGHVS, CDR2 FNYEAQ. Written as DNA, the CDR3 is TGTGCCAGCAGCTCCACCCTAGCGGGGGGGCCTAAGGGCGGGGAGCTGTTTTTT. Encoded protein: CASSSTLAGGPKGGELFF.

The chain uses TRBV9 and TRBJ2-5; 11 bases are a match to TRBD2. Germline V gives CDR1 SGDLS, CDR2 YYNGEE. CDR3 length equals 18 residues. V lost 0 bases and J lost 4; bases outside the gene matches: 11. The CDR3 spells CASSVGYSGGAPTETQYF. The CDR3 nucleotides read TGTGCCAGCAGCGTAGGGTATAGCGGGGGGGCCCCCACAGAGACCCAGTACTTC.

This chain links TRBV7-3 with TRBJ2-1, with a possible D match to TRBD2 (5 bases). This CDR3 region has 13 residues. Trimming removed 5 bases from V and 7 bases from J, with 12 bases in between. Germline loops: CDR1 SGHTA, CDR2 FQGTGA. CDR3 region: CASSVQSGNEQFF. The DNA for the CDR3 is TGTGCCAGCAGCGTACAGTCGGGGAATGAGCAGTTCTTC.

The V call is TRBV2, the J call TRBJ1-2, with D unresolved. Germline CDR1 is SNHLY and CDR2 is FYNNEI. V lost 2 bases and J lost 5, with 6 bases in between. The CDR3 runs 12 residues. The CDR3 protein is CASSERGYGYTF. The CDR3 region has the DNA TGTGCCAGCAGTGAACGGGGATATGGCTACACCTTC.

This chain uses TRBV6-5 with TRBJ1-1; no clear D gene. This CDR3 is built from 14 residues. V was shortened by 6 bases and J by 5 bases, with 16 bases between the two germline ends. Per the germline V gene, CDR1 is MNHEY and CDR2 is SVGAGI. The CDR3 nucleotides are TGTGCCAGCAGCCTCGGCCCCCCGGAGACTGAAGCTTTCTTT. As protein: CASSLGPPETEAFF.

This clone was counted only a few times. The rearrangement links TRBV7-3 to TRBJ2-1, with D hard to call. Germline lookup yields CDR1 SGHTA and CDR2 FQGTGA. Trimming removed 2 bases from V and 6 bases from J, with 8 bases in between. The CDR3 spans 13 residues. The CDR3 sequence: CASSLPPGNEQFF. The CDR3 DNA follows: TGTGCCAGCAGCTTACCCCCGGGCAATGAGCAGTTCTTC.

This clone was observed a single time. The V gene is TRBV15, the J gene TRBJ2-7, with D unresolved. V lost 1 base and J 0 bases, leaving 7 bases between the germline ends. The germline V gene has CDR1 LNHNV and CDR2 YYDKDF (reference sequence). The CDR3 sequence is 14 residues long. The CDR3 reads CATSRGQVSYEQYF. CDR3 in DNA: TGTGCCACCAGCAGAGGGCAGGTCTCCTACGAGCAGTACTTC.